The 30 T cell receptor beta chains presented below share a single source sample, sequenced in a study of T cell changes during pregnancy in multiple sclerosis. The method was immunoSEQ multiplex PCR; TCRdb's version includes in-frame clones alone and lacks a portion of them. This table has around 36,000 clones, more than 90% appearing once. This material consisted of CD8+ T cells from peripheral blood mononuclear cells, taken in the first trimester of pregnancy. The source of these receptors is a female donor with multiple sclerosis, enrolled in a pregnancy study.

This clone was counted once. CDR3 loop: CASSRTSGDPEQFF. Here the CDR3 DNA reads TGTGCCAGCAGCCGGACTAGCGGGGACCCTGAGCAGTTCTTC. The chain is built from TRBV6-1 and TRBJ2-1, with TRBD2 identical over 12 bases. In germline, CDR1 is MNHNS, CDR2 SASEGT. The CDR3 is 14 amino acids. With V trimmed by 6 bases and J by 9 bases, 6 bases remained unmatched.

V gene TRBV29-1 combines with J gene TRBJ1-1, with D maybe TRBD1 (5 bases). The length of the CDR3 is 12 residues. V was cut by 5 bases and J by 1 base, with 8 bases left in between. Germline CDR1 SQVTM, CDR2 ANQGSEA. The CDR3 is CSVLGGNTEAFF. The CDR3 DNA sequence: TGCAGCGTTTTGGGGGGGAACACTGAAGCTTTCTTT. Based on the CDR3 plus reference TRBV29-1 and TRBJ1-1, the full variable domain is SAVISQKPSRDICQRGTSLTIQCQVDSQVTMMFWYRQQPGQSLTLIATANQGSEATYESGFVIDKFPISRPNLTFSTLTVSNMSPEDSSIYLCSVLGGNTEAFFGQGTRLTVV.

V is TRBV6-6 and J is TRBJ2-7; 8 nucleotides match TRBD1. The V gene's germline CDR1 is MNHNY and CDR2 SVGAGI (reference sequence). Germline trimming cut 2 bases from V and 3 bases from J; bases unmatched to any gene: 3. The CDR3 is 14 residues long. This CDR3 is CASSYAGQGYEQYF. The CDR3 nucleotides are TGTGCCAGCAGTTACGCAGGACAGGGCTACGAGCAGTACTTC.

The chain employs TRBV11-2 and TRBJ2-4; 10 bases agree with TRBD1. There are 16 residues in the CDR3. Germline V gives CDR1 SGHAT, CDR2 FQNNGV. The J segment lost 5 bases and the V segment lost 4 bases, leaving 8 bases of the junction unmatched. This CDR3 reads CASSWQGQGFENIQYF. Here the CDR3 DNA reads TGTGCCAGCAGCTGGCAGGGACAGGGGTTCGAAAACATTCAGTACTTC.

The rearrangement joins TRBV9 to TRBJ2-7, with D maybe TRBD1 (6 bases). Trimming took 4 bases from V and 7 from J, leaving 15 bases between them. CDR3 length equals 13 residues. CDR1 SGDLS and CDR2 YYNGEE come from the germline V gene. CDR3 in DNA: TGTGCCAGCAGCCTGGGAACAGGGTTTGAGCAGTACTTC. Protein product: CASSLGTGFEQYF.

The chain recombines TRBV19 with TRBJ1-6; 7 bases fit TRBD1. The CDR3 length is 15 residues. V lost 5 bases, J lost 4 bases, and 5 bases stayed unmatched. Germline V lookup: CDR1 LNHDA, CDR2 SQIVND (reference sequence). The CDR3 loop reads CASSDRDRYNSPLHF. The CDR3 bases are TGTGCCAGTAGTGACCGGGACAGATATAATTCACCCCTCCACTTT.

The gene calls are TRBV9 and TRBJ1-4, with TRBD1 matching over 10 bases. V trimming: 4 bases; J trimming: 14 bases; junction bases outside the gene matches: 8. Germline values: CDR1 SGDLS, CDR2 YYNGEE. The CDR3 is 13 residues long. As DNA, the CDR3 is TGTGCCAGCAGCACGGACAGGGGGGACGAGCTGTTTTTT. The encoded protein is CASSTDRGDELFF. The whole variable domain, remainder taken from reference TRBV9 and TRBJ1-4, is DSGVTQTPKHLITATGQRVTLRCSPRSGDLSVYWYQQSLDQGLQFLIQYYNGEERAKGNILERFSAQQFPDLHSELNLSSLELGDSALYFCASSTDRGDELFFGSGTQLSVL.

The chain joins TRBV2 to TRBJ2-7; 10 nucleotides align to TRBD1. The V gene's germline CDR1 is SNHLY and CDR2 FYNNEI. CDR3 size: 15 residues. J was trimmed by 0 bases and V by 4 bases; bases with no gene match: 3. CDR3 amino acids: CASSARDRGSYEQYF. In DNA form, the CDR3 reads TGTGCCAGCAGTGCCCGGGACAGGGGCTCCTACGAGCAGTACTTC.

The chain joins TRBV9 to TRBJ2-7, with a tentative D call TRBD1 (6 bases). The CDR3 sequence is 15 residues long. The ends were cut back, 1 base at V and 3 bases at J, with 14 bases in the middle. Germline V gene sequence: CDR1 SGDLS, CDR2 YYNGEE. The DNA for the CDR3 is TGTGCCAGCAGCGTAAGCGCAGGGGCCGTCTACGAGCAGTACTTC. It codes for CASSVSAGAVYEQYF.

This chain uses TRBV28 with TRBJ2-3; TRBD2 aligns across 8 bases. CDR3 length equals 16 residues. Germline trimming cut 4 bases from V and 5 bases from J; bases unmatched to any gene: 11. Germline assignment: CDR1 MDHEN and CDR2 SYDVKM. The CDR3 bases are TGTGCCAGCAGTTCCCCCTTGGAGCGGGGGAGAGATACGCAGTATTTT. Its translation is CASSSPLERGRDTQYF.

The rearrangement uses TRBV15 and TRBJ2-5, with D perhaps matching TRBD1 (6 bases). Trimming shortened V by 3 bases and J by 1 base, and 18 bases separated the two germline ends. The germline gives CDR1 LNHNV, CDR2 YYDKDF (reference sequence). CDR3 length equals 17 residues. The CDR3 protein is CATSRSGVGTLQETQYF. Here the CDR3 DNA reads TGTGCCACCAGCAGGTCCGGGGTGGGGACACTCCAAGAGACCCAGTACTTC.

J is TRBJ1-6 and V is TRBV27, with a possible D match to TRBD1 (6 bases). Germline CDR1 MNHEY, CDR2 SMNVEV (reference sequence). V shed 5 bases and J shed 6 bases, with 11 bases lying between them. The CDR3 length is 14 residues. The CDR3 protein is CASSPQGTNSPLHF. The CDR3 DNA sequence: TGTGCCAGCAGTCCCCAGGGGACTAATTCACCCCTCCACTTT.

The genes are TRBV6-5 and TRBJ1-4; D may be TRBD1 (6 bases). V was cut by 4 bases and J by 6 bases, with 12 bases left in between. The CDR3 is 14 amino acids. Germline CDR1 MNHEY, CDR2 SVGAGI. CDR3 nucleotides: TGTGCCAGCAGTTCACGGGACACCCATGAAAAACTGTTTTTT. It yields the protein CASSSRDTHEKLFF.

The J gene is TRBJ2-2, the V gene TRBV4-1, with D hard to call. The CDR3 is made up of 16 amino acids. V was clipped by 0 bases and J by 0 bases, with 8 bases between them. Germline V lookup: CDR1 MGHRA, CDR2 YSYEKL. CDR3 nucleotide sequence: TGCGCCAGCAGCCAAGAACCAGTGCCGAACACCGGGGAGCTGTTTTTT. Residues: CASSQEPVPNTGELFF.

This chain uses TRBV5-6 with TRBJ1-6; no firm D call. Germline CDR1 and CDR2: SGHDT and YYEEEE. The CDR3 runs 14 residues. V shed 0 bases and J shed 9 bases, with 10 bases lying between them. The CDR3 loop is CASSLDSAFSPLHF. The CDR3 bases are TGTGCCAGCAGCTTGGACAGTGCCTTTTCACCCCTCCACTTT.

This sequence joins TRBV25-1 and TRBJ2-3; 8 positions agree with TRBD2. The CDR3 runs to 15 residues. The V gene end was trimmed by 1 base and the J gene end by 7 bases; junction bases not matched to a gene: 7. Germline V CDR1 and CDR2: MGHDK, SYGVNS. The CDR3 region has the DNA TGTGCCAGCAGTGAATTCAGCGGGGGACTACATACGCAGTATTTT. Encoded protein: CASSEFSGGLHTQYF.

Regarding this clone: The same CDR3 is also encoded by other DNA sequences in this sample. V usage is TRBV29-1 and J usage is TRBJ1-3; D not certain. With 4 bases removed from V and 4 bases from J, the gap between germline ends came to 5 bases. The length of the CDR3 is 11 residues. The germline gives CDR1 SQVTM, CDR2 ANQGSEA. The CDR3, as DNA: TGCAGCGTTGTGAGGGGAAACACCATATATTTT. Its translation is CSVVRGNTIYF.

DNA of the CDR3: TGTGCCAGCAGTATGGACAGGGAAAAGGACTATGGCTACACCTTC. Its translation is CASSMDREKDYGYTF. The rearrangement links TRBV2 to TRBJ1-2, with 8 bases matching TRBD1. CDR1 is SNHLY, CDR2 FYNNEI, per germline. There are 15 residues in the CDR3. V gave up 5 bases and J gave up 3 bases; unmatched junction bases: 8.

The chain links TRBV5-4 to TRBJ2-5; 14 nucleotides agree with TRBD2. The germline gives CDR1 SGHNT, CDR2 YYREEE (reference sequence). The CDR3 contains 16 residues. V lost 3 bases and J lost 4; bases outside the gene matches: 5. The CDR3 loop is CASSYGLAGGGETQYF. In DNA, the CDR3 is TGTGCCAGCAGCTACGGACTAGCGGGGGGAGGAGAGACCCAGTACTTC.

The chain joins TRBV30 to TRBJ2-7; perhaps TRBD2 as D (6 bases). V gave up 0 bases and J gave up 3 bases, with 18 bases separating them. CDR3 length equals 16 residues. The germline gives CDR1 GTSNPN, CDR2 SVGIG (reference sequence). The CDR3 loop reads CAWSVIPSDRGYEQYF. CDR3 in DNA: TGTGCCTGGAGTGTAATACCTAGCGACAGAGGCTACGAGCAGTACTTC.

The chain is built from TRBV6-1 and TRBJ2-7; TRBD1 aligns across 10 bases. Germline-derived CDR1 and CDR2 are MNHNS and SASEGT. CDR3 length: 15 residues. The V gene end was trimmed by 6 bases and the J gene end by 1 base; junction bases not matched to a gene: 6. CDR3 nucleotide sequence: TGTGCCAGCAGCAATTCGGACAGGGGGTCCTACGAGCAGTACTTC. Protein sequence: CASSNSDRGSYEQYF.

The chain employs TRBV11-2 and TRBJ2-7, with a weak D call TRBD2 (5 bases). V was pared by 3 bases and J by 5 bases, with 8 bases between. The CDR3 runs to 12 residues. From germline, CDR1 is SGHAT and CDR2 FQNNGV. The CDR3 sequence is CASSFGVHEQYF. The CDR3 bases are TGTGCCAGCAGCTTCGGGGTCCACGAGCAGTACTTC. Full variable domain (missing parts from reference TRBV11-2 and TRBJ2-7): EAGVAQSPRYKIIEKRQSVAFWCNPISGHATLYWYQQILGQGPKLLIQFQNNGVVDDSQLPKDRFSAERLKGVDSTLKIQPAKLEDSAVYLCASSFGVHEQYFGPGTRLTVT.

Only one count was recorded for this clone. The chain recombines TRBV13 with TRBJ2-2; 9 bases align to TRBD1. Germline-derived CDR1 and CDR2 are PRHDT and FYEKMQ (reference sequence). The CDR3 extends over 14 amino acids. V shed 4 bases and J 5 bases; nucleotides not matched to a gene: 2. The CDR3 DNA follows: TGTGCCAGCAGCTACGGACAGGGGACCGGGGAGCTGTTTTTT. Encoded protein: CASSYGQGTGELFF.

This chain connects TRBV19 to TRBJ1-5; perhaps TRBD1 as D (6 bases). CDR1 is LNHDA, CDR2 SQIVND, per germline (reference sequence). CDR3 length: 14 residues. V lost 6 bases and J lost 1, with 10 bases in between. CDR3 sequence (DNA): TGTGCCAGTAGCGGGGGGCAGAGCAATCAGCCCCAGCATTTT. It yields the protein CASSGGQSNQPQHF.

The rearrangement links TRBV11-2 to TRBJ2-1, with a tentative D call TRBD1 (5 bases). Germline V gives CDR1 SGHAT, CDR2 FQNNGV. The V end was cut by 6 bases, the J end by 6 bases, with 12 bases between. The CDR3 runs 13 residues. DNA for the CDR3: TGTGCCAGCAGTCCAGGGCAGCTCAATGAGCAGTTCTTC. Its translation is CASSPGQLNEQFF.

This sequence joins TRBV7-9 and TRBJ2-5, with D perhaps matching TRBD2 (6 bases). This CDR3 contains 14 residues. V lost 3 bases to trimming and J lost 4 bases, with 12 bases between them. Germline values: CDR1 SEHNR, CDR2 FQNEAQ (reference sequence). CDR3 nucleotide sequence: TGTGCCAGCAGCTTCGGGGACTTGCCAGAGACCCAGTACTTC. This gives the protein CASSFGDLPETQYF. Complete variable domain (other parts from reference TRBV7-9 and TRBJ2-5): DTGVSQNPRHKITKRGQNVTFRCDPISEHNRLYWYRQTLGQGPEFLTYFQNEAQLEKSRLLSDRFSAERPKGSFSTLEIQRTEQGDSAMYLCASSFGDLPETQYFGPGTRLLVL.

V and J are TRBV7-3 and TRBJ1-6; D may be TRBD1 (6 bases). The V end lost 3 bases, the J end lost 10 bases, and 16 bases lay between the germline ends. The CDR3 length is 15 residues. Germline loops: CDR1 SGHTA, CDR2 FQGTGA. This CDR3 reads CASSFSPRGQSPLHF. The CDR3 coding sequence is TGTGCCAGCAGCTTTTCCCCCAGGGGTCAGTCACCCCTCCACTTT.

This chain joins TRBV5-4 and TRBJ2-5; tentative D call: TRBD1 (5 bases). The V and J ends lost 8 bases and 4 bases respectively, with 9 bases between them. This CDR3 spans 11 amino acids. Per the germline V gene, CDR1 is SGHNT and CDR2 is YYREEE (reference sequence). The CDR3: CASWQGETQYF. The CDR3 coding sequence is TGTGCCAGTTGGCAGGGAGAGACCCAGTACTTC. The whole variable domain, filled in from reference TRBV5-4 and TRBJ2-5, reads ETGVTQSPTHLIKTRGQQVTLRCSSQSGHNTVSWYQQALGQGPQFIFQYYREEENGRGNFPPRFSGLQFPNYSSELNVNALELDDSALYLCASWQGETQYFGPGTRLLVL.

The genes are TRBV6-5 and TRBJ1-1; unclear D gene. Per germline, CDR1 MNHEY and CDR2 SVGAGI. CDR3 length: 13 amino acids. Trimming took 3 bases from V and 0 from J, leaving 5 bases between them. CDR3 nucleotide sequence: TGTGCCAGCAGTTATAATATGAACACTGAAGCTTTCTTT. Translation: CASSYNMNTEAFF.

The V call is TRBV15, the J call TRBJ1-1; 8 bases are shared with TRBD1. V shed 10 bases, J shed 0 bases, and the junction held 4 bases outside the gene matches. From germline, CDR1 is LNHNV and CDR2 YYDKDF (reference sequence). CDR3 size: 13 residues. The CDR3 loop is CAIQGEMNTEAFF. The CDR3 region has the DNA TGTGCCATACAGGGGGAAATGAACACTGAAGCTTTCTTT.